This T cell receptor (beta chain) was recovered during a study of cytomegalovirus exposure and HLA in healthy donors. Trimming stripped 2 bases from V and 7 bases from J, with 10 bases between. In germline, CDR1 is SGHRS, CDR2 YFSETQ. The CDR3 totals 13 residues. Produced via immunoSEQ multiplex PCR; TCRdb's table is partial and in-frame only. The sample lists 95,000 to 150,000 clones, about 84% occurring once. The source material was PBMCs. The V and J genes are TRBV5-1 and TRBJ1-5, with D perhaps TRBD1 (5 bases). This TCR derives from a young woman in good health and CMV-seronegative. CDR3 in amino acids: CASSLRGNQPQHF. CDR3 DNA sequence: TGCGCCAGCAGCTTACGGGGGAACCAGCCCCAGCATTTT.